The rows below give T cell receptor beta chains drawn from one sample of a study of early T cells in non-severe SARS-CoV-2 infection. TCRdb recomputed calls from the 5' RACE reads with MiXCR, one row per CDR3 protein. This table has tens of thousands of distinct CDR3 sequences, about a tenth appearing once. The sequenced sample consisted of whole blood. The receptors originated from an adult who was a healthcare worker with PCR-confirmed SARS-CoV-2 infection or an uninfected control (not recorded which). Each CDR3 is given without its conserved first and last residue. Each record gives: V gene, CDR3 protein.

TRBV10-3,AISDPPGGYEQY
TRBV15,ATSRARDNNEQF
TRBV5-4,ASIPPVGAKNIQY
TRBV10-3,AISEGRDDTQY
TRBV7-9,ASSPAQGRDYGYT
TRBV28,ASRAQGGSPLH
TRBV20-1,SVPGPAVGVYEQY
TRBV11-2,ASSGSEQY
TRBV7-9,ASSPPTNTGELF
TRBV6-5,ASKRAGDWGVYEQY
TRBV29-1,SVRQGDTDTQY
TRBV5-6,ASSSDRETEAF
TRBV7-9,ASSYWPSVPTGELF
TRBV7-2,ASSLVGGREAF
TRBV4-2,ASSQVTAGGPYEQY
TRBV27,ASSRDILEAF
TRBV7-2,ASSFVGYYEQY
TRBV4-1,ASSQGRSVPYNEQF
TRBV20-1,SAPRGGTDTQY
TRBV7-9,ASSLRGTLTYEQY
TRBV11-3,ASSPSRSNEQF
TRBV9,ASSAKTGRSTGELF
TRBV9,ASSQTRTGELF
TRBV27,ASSLSGSGTQY
TRBV7-2,ASSPAPGMGDGYT
TRBV11-2,ASSLDPGGKLF